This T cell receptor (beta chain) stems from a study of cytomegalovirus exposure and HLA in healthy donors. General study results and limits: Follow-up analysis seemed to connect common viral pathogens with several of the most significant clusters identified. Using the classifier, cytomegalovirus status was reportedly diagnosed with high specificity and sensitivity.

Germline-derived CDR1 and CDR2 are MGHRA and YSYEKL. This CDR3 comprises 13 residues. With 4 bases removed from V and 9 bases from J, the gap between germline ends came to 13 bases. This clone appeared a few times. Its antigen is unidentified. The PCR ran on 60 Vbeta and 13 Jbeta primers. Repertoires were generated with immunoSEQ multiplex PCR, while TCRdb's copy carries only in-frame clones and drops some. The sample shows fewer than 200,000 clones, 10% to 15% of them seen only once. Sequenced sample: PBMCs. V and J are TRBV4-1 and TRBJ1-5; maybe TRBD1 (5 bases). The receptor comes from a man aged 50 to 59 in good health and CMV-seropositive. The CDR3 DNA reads TGCGCCAGCAGCCTAAGACAGATGCGGCCCCAGCATTTT. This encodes CASSLRQMRPQHF.